This entry lists 8 T cell receptor beta chains sequenced from one sample in a study of memory CD4+ T cells and cytomegalovirus serostatus. Single viable CD3+CD4+CD8-CD45RO+ cells were sorted as the memory CD4+ T cells. Some clones are missing from TCRdb's copy, which holds only in-frame ones; the method was immunoSEQ multiplex PCR. The table lists some 65,000 clones, less than 85% of them singletons, with less than 0.6% in the top ten. Specimen: memory CD4+ T cells from blood. These receptors were obtained from an adult in good health and CMV-seronegative. Some clones in this sample may be carry-over from other donors' samples.

The chain carries TRBV28 and TRBJ1-5; weak D call: TRBD1 (5 bases). Germline V gene data show CDR1 as MDHEN and CDR2 as SYDVKM. The CDR3 is made up of 14 amino acids. The germline V and J ends were trimmed by 6 bases and 7 bases, with 16 bases remaining between them. The CDR3 coding sequence is TGTGCCAGCAGGGGGACTCCCGGGGACCAGCCCCAGCATTTT. Protein: CASRGTPGDQPQHF. The whole variable domain, filled in from reference TRBV28 and TRBJ1-5, reads DVKVTQSSRYLVKRTGEKVFLECVQDMDHENMFWYRQDPGLGLRLIYFSYDVKMKEKGDIPEGYSVSREKKERFSLILESASTNQTSMYLCASRGTPGDQPQHFGDGTRLSIL.

V and J are TRBV5-1 and TRBJ2-3; 9 bases are shared with TRBD2. Germline V CDR1 and CDR2: SGHRS, YFSETQ. J gave up 6 bases and V 0 bases, and 5 bases lay outside the gene matches. This CDR3 is 15 amino acids long. The CDR3 DNA reads TGCGCCAGCAGCTTGGGCCTAGCGGGGAAGGATACGCAGTATTTT. Translated: CASSLGLAGKDTQYF.

The rearrangement links TRBV11-2 to TRBJ1-3; D is uncertain. The V gene lost 3 bases and the J gene lost 4 bases, with 7 bases spanning the gap. Germline-derived CDR1 and CDR2 are SGHAT and FQNNGV. The CDR3 contains 13 residues. CDR3 region: CASSLPGGNTIYF. The CDR3 DNA reads as TGTGCCAGCAGCTTGCCCGGGGGAAACACCATATATTTT.

This rearrangement joins TRBV19 to TRBJ1-4; D is possibly TRBD1 (5 bases). The CDR3 runs 15 residues. Germline CDR1 reads LNHDA; CDR2 reads SQIVND (reference sequence). Between the trimmed V and J ends, which lost 6 bases and 6 bases, there was a span of 17 bases. CDR3 nucleotide sequence: TGTGCCAGTAGGCCCCAAAGGGGCGGCGATGAAAAACTGTTTTTT. Protein: CASRPQRGGDEKLFF.

The V and J genes are TRBV7-3 and TRBJ2-3; 10 nucleotides agree with TRBD2. V lost 0 bases, J lost 8 bases, and 14 bases stayed unmatched. The germline CDR1 and CDR2 sequences are SGHTA and FQGTGA. The CDR3 is 18 residues long. The CDR3 coding sequence is TGTGCCAGCAGCTTAACGGGGCTCGCTAGCGGGAGATCTGGTACGCAGTATTTT. It yields the protein CASSLTGLASGRSGTQYF.

The CDR3, as DNA: TGCGCCAGCAGCCGATCATCCGGGACAGTAGCCTACGAGCAGTACTTC. It translates to CASSRSSGTVAYEQYF. This rearrangement joins TRBV5-1 to TRBJ2-7; 7 bases align to TRBD1. The CDR3 totals 16 residues. The germline V gene has CDR1 SGHRS and CDR2 YFSETQ. The V and J ends lost 4 bases and 2 bases, in that order; junction bases with no gene match: 12.

V and J are TRBV30 and TRBJ1-6; 7 bases are shared with TRBD1. Germline V lookup: CDR1 GTSNPN, CDR2 SVGIG (reference sequence). The CDR3 extends over 15 amino acids. Unmatched junction bases numbered 11, after V lost 5 bases and J lost 7 bases. In DNA, the CDR3 is TGTGCCTGGGACCAGACAGGGTGGATGAATTCACCCCTCCACTTT. Residues: CAWDQTGWMNSPLHF.

In this sample, this clone turned up once. The chain employs TRBV5-8 and TRBJ2-7; tentative D call: TRBD1 (5 bases). CDR1 is SGHTS and CDR2 is YDEGEE in the germline V gene. V lost 3 bases and J lost 0, with 10 bases in between. This CDR3 spans 14 amino acids. CDR3 in DNA: TGTGCCAGCAGCTCCCATGACAGCTCCTACGAGCAGTACTTC. Amino acids: CASSSHDSSYEQYF.